This T cell receptor (beta chain) was recorded in a study of cytotoxic CD8 clonotypes in ibrutinib-treated CLL. TCRdb's copy holds only in-frame clones and misses some; the assay was immunoSEQ multiplex PCR. Here the sample spans about 68,000 clones, more than 70% being singletons. The CDR3 has 14 residues. Germline V gene data show CDR1 as LNHNV and CDR2 as YYDKDF (reference sequence). Trimming removed 5 bases from V and 2 bases from J, with 10 bases in between. The material was PBMCs, obtained at disease progression, from a patient treated with ibrutinib. The source of this sequence is a human donor with chronic lymphocytic leukemia. The rearrangement links TRBV15 to TRBJ1-5; D unclear. This CDR3 is CATSAKLGNQPQHF. The CDR3 nucleotides read TGTGCCACCAGCGCTAAGTTGGGCAATCAGCCCCAGCATTTT.